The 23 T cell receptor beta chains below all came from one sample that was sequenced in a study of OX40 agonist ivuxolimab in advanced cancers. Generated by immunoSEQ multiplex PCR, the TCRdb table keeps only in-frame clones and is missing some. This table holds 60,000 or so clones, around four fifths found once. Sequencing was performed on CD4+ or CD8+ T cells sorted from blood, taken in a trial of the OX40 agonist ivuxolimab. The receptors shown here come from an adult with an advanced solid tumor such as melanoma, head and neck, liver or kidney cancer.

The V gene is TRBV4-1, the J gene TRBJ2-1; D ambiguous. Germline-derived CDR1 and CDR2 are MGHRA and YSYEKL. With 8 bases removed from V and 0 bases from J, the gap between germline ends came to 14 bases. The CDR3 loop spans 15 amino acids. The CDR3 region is CASSLGPSSYNEQFF. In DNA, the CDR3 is TGCGCCAGCTCGCTAGGTCCGAGCTCCTACAATGAGCAGTTCTTC.

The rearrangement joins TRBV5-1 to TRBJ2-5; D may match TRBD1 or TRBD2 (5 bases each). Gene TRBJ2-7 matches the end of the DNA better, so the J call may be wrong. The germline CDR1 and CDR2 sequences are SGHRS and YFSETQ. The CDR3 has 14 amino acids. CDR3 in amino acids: CASSLTVGSYEQYF. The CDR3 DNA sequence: TGCGCCAGCAGCCTGACAGTAGGGAGCTACGAGCAGTACTTC.

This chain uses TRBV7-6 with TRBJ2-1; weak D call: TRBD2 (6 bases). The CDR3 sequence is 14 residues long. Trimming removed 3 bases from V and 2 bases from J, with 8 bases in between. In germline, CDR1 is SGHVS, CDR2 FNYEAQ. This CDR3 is CASSFGGTYNEQFF. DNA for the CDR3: TGTGCCAGCAGCTTTGGGGGGACCTACAATGAGCAGTTCTTC.

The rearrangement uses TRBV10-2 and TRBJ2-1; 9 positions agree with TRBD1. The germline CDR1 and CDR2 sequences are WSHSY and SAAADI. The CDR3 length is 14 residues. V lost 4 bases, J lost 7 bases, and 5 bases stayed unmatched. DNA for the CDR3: TGCGCCAGCAGTGTCTGGGGGACAGGGAATGAGCAGTTCTTC. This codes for CASSVWGTGNEQFF.

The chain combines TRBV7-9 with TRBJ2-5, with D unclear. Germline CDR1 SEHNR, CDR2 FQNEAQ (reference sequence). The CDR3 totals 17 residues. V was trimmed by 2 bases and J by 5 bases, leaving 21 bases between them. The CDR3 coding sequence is TGTGCCAGCAGCTTAAATTTGCTTGGCGTAGAGGTGGAGACCCAGTACTTC. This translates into CASSLNLLGVEVETQYF.

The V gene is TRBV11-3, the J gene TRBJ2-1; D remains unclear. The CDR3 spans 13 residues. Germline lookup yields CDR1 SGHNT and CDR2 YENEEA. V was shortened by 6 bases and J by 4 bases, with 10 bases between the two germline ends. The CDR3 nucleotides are TGTGCCAGCAGTTCCGGACCATACAATGAGCAGTTCTTC. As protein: CASSSGPYNEQFF.

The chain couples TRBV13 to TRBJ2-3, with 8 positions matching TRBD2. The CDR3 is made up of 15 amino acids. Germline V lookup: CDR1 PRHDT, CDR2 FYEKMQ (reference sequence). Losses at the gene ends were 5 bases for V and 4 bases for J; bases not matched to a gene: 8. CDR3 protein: CASSGGTSSPDTQYF. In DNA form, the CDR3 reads TGTGCCAGCAGCGGCGGGACTAGTTCTCCAGATACGCAGTATTTT.

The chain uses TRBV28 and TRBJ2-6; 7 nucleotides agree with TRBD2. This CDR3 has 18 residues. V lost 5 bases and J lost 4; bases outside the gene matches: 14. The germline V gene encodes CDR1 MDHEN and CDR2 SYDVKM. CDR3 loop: CASSHPPGRVSGANVLTF. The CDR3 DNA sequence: TGTGCCAGCAGTCACCCGCCGGGGAGGGTATCCGGGGCCAACGTCCTGACTTTC. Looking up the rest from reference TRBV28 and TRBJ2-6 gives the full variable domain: DVKVTQSSRYLVKRTGEKVFLECVQDMDHENMFWYRQDPGLGLRLIYFSYDVKMKEKGDIPEGYSVSREKKERFSLILESASTNQTSMYLCASSHPPGRVSGANVLTFGAGSRLTVL.

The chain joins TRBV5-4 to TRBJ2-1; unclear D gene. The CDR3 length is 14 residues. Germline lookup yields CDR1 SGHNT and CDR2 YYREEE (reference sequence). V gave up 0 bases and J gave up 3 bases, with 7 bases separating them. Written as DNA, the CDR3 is TGTGCCAGCAGCTTGGGGGTGGTCTACAATGAGCAGTTCTTC. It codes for CASSLGVVYNEQFF.

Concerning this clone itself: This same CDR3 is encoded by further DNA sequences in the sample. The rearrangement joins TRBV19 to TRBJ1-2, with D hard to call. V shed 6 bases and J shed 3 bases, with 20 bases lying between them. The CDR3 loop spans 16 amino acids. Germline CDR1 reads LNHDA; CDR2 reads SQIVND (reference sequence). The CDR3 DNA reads TGTGCCAGTAGCTCAGCCGGGCCCCCAGAGGACTATGGCTACACCTTC. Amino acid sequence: CASSSAGPPEDYGYTF.

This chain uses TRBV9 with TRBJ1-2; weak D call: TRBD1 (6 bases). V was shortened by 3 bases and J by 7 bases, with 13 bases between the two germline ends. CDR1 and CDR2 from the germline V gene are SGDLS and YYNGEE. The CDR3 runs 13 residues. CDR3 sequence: CASSAGGGAGYTF. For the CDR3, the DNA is TGTGCCAGCAGCGCGGGAGGGGGGGCTGGCTACACCTTC.

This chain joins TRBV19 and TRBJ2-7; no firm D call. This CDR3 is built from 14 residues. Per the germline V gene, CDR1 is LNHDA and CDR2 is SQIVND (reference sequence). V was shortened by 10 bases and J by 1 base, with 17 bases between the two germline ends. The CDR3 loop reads CATSTAPDSYEQYF. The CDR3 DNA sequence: TGTGCCACCTCTACAGCTCCTGATTCCTACGAGCAGTACTTC.

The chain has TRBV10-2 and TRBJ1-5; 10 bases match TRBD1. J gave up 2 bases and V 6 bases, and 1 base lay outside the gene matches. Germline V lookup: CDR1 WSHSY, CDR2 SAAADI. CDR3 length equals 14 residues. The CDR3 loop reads CASRGTGGNQPQHF. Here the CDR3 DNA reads TGCGCCAGCAGGGGGACAGGGGGCAATCAGCCCCAGCATTTT.

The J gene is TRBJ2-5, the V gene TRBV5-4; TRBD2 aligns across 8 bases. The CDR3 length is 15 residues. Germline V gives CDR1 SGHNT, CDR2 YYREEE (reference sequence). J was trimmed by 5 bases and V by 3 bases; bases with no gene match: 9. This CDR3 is CASSSLAAGGETQYF. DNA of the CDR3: TGTGCCAGCAGCTCCTTGGCGGCGGGAGGCGAGACCCAGTACTTC.

The CDR3 reads CASSLTGDQPQHF. The CDR3 nucleotides are TGTGCCAGCAGCTTAACAGGGGATCAGCCCCAGCATTTT. The chain joins TRBV11-2 to TRBJ1-5, with TRBD1 matching over 7 bases. CDR3 length: 13 amino acids. V shed 2 bases, J shed 5 bases, and the junction held 0 bases outside the gene matches. In germline, CDR1 is SGHAT, CDR2 FQNNGV.

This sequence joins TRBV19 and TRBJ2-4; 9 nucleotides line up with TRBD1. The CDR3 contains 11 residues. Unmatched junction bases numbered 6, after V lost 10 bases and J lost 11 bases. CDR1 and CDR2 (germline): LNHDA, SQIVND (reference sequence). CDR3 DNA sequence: TGTGCCATTGAGGACAGGGGCGTTCAGTACTTC. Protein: CAIEDRGVQYF.

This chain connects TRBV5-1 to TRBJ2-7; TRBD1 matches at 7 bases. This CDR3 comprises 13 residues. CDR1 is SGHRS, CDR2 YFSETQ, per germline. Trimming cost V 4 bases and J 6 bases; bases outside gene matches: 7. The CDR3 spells CASSLRQGPEQYF. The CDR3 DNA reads TGCGCCAGCAGCCTACGACAGGGACCCGAGCAGTACTTC.

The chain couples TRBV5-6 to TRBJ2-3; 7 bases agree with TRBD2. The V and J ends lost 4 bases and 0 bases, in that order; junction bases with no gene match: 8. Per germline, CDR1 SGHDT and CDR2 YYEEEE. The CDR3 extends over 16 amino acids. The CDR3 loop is CASSQTSPFSTDTQYF. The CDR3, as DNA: TGTGCCAGCAGCCAGACTAGCCCGTTTAGCACAGATACGCAGTATTTT.

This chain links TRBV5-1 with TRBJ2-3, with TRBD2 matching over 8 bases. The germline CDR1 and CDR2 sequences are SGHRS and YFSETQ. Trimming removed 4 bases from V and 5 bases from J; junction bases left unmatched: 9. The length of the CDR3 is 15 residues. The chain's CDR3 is CASSQIAGRKDTQYF. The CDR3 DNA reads TGCGCCAGCAGCCAGATAGCGGGACGGAAAGATACGCAGTATTTT.

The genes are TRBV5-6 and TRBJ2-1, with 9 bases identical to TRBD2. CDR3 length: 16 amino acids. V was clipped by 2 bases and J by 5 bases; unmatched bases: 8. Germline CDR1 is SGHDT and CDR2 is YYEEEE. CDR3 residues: CASSFFLAGLDNEQFF. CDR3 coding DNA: TGTGCCAGCAGCTTTTTCCTAGCGGGACTAGACAATGAGCAGTTCTTC.

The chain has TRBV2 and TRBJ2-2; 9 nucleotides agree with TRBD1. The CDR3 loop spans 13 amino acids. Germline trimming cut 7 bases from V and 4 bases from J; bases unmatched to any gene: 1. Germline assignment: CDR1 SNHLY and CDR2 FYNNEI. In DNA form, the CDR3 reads TGTGCCAGCAACAGGGGGCTCACCGGGGAGCTGTTTTTT. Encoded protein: CASNRGLTGELFF.

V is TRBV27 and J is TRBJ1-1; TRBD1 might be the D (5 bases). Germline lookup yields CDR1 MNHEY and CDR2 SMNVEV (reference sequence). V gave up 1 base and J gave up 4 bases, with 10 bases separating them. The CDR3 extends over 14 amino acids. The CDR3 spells CASSLWAGGTEAFF. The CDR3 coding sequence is TGTGCCAGCAGTTTATGGGCGGGGGGCACTGAAGCTTTCTTT.

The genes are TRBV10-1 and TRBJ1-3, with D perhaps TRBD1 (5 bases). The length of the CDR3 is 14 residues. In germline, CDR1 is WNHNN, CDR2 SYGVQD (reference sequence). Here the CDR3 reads CVKQEKLSGNTIYF. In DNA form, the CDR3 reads TGCGTAAAACAGGAGAAGCTCTCTGGAAACACCATATATTTT.